The 22 T cell receptor beta chains below come from one sample, sequenced in a study of shared clonotypes between healthy human individuals. Assay: immunoSEQ multiplex PCR; the TCRdb copy retains only in-frame clones and omits some. The data hold over 850,000 clones, with about 80% observed a single time. The sample was memory CD4+ T cells from PBMCs. Stated subset: CD45RA-negative fraction. The source of these receptors is a man aged 18 to 30 in good health. Some clones in this sample may be carry-over from other donors' samples.

This sequence joins TRBV5-1 and TRBJ2-1; tentatively, D is TRBD1 or TRBD2 (5 bases each). Trimming stripped 0 bases from V and 3 bases from J, with 10 bases between. The CDR3 contains 15 residues. Germline CDR1 reads SGHRS; CDR2 reads YFSETQ. The DNA of the CDR3 is TGCGCCAGCAGCTTGGAGGGGAGCGGCTACAATGAGCAGTTCTTC. Protein: CASSLEGSGYNEQFF. The full variable domain, with the rest looked up from reference TRBV5-1 and TRBJ2-1, is KAGVTQTPRYLIKTRGQQVTLSCSPISGHRSVSWYQQTPGQGLQFLFEYFSETQRNKGNFPGRFSGRQFSNSRSEMNVSTLELGDSALYLCASSLEGSGYNEQFFGPGTRLTVL.

The chain combines TRBV7-9 with TRBJ2-3; 9 bases match TRBD1. In germline, CDR1 is SEHNR, CDR2 FQNEAQ (reference sequence). The CDR3 sequence is 15 residues long. J lost 3 bases, V lost 5 bases, and 6 bases had no gene match. The CDR3 spells CASSPNDRGTDTQYF. Here the CDR3 DNA reads TGTGCCAGCAGCCCAAACGACAGGGGGACAGATACGCAGTATTTT.

V is TRBV7-2 and J is TRBJ1-1; D call uncertain. This CDR3 has 13 residues. Germline V lookup: CDR1 SGHTA, CDR2 FQGNSA. Between the trimmed V and J ends, which lost 5 bases and 9 bases, there was a span of 16 bases. For the CDR3, the DNA is TGTGCCAGCAGCCCAGACGAGTCCGGGAAAGCTTTCTTT. It specifies CASSPDESGKAFF.

This clone was found once. This chain connects TRBV28 to TRBJ1-5; D is possibly TRBD1 (6 bases). V was trimmed by 5 bases and J by 2 bases, leaving 10 bases between them. This CDR3 contains 14 residues. The V gene's germline CDR1 is MDHEN and CDR2 SYDVKM. CDR3 protein: CASSGGSRNQPQHF. DNA of the CDR3: TGTGCCAGCAGTGGGGGCAGCCGCAATCAGCCCCAGCATTTT.

This chain uses TRBV7-9 with TRBJ2-7, with TRBD2 matching over 10 bases. This CDR3 is 14 amino acids long. CDR1 is SEHNR, CDR2 FQNEAQ, per germline (reference sequence). J was trimmed by 4 bases and V by 5 bases; bases with no gene match: 5. CDR3 protein: CASSPGTSVYEQYF. The CDR3 DNA sequence: TGTGCCAGCAGCCCCGGGACTAGCGTGTACGAGCAGTACTTC.

CDR3 in amino acids: CASSRQGLETQYF. Here the CDR3 DNA reads TGTGCCAGCTCGCGACAGGGTTTAGAGACCCAGTACTTC. This chain uses TRBV18 with TRBJ2-5, with 7 bases aligning to TRBD1. The CDR3 is 13 amino acids. The V gene end was trimmed by 6 bases and the J gene end by 4 bases; junction bases not matched to a gene: 5. Germline values: CDR1 KGHSH, CDR2 LQKENI.

The chain joins TRBV5-1 to TRBJ2-6; D not resolved. CDR1 and CDR2 (germline): SGHRS, YFSETQ. The CDR3 consists of 15 residues. Trimming shortened V by 0 bases and J by 0 bases, and 4 bases separated the two germline ends. In nucleotides, the CDR3 is TGCGCCAGCAGCTTGGTTCTCTCTGGGGCCAACGTCCTGACTTTC. Protein sequence: CASSLVLSGANVLTF.

This clone occurred once. A read error may produce the germline difference seen at one junction end. CDR3 amino acids: CASNLAGGDEQYF. CDR3 nucleotides: TGTGCAAGCAACCTAGCGGGAGGGGACGAGCAGTACTTC. The gene calls are TRBV2 and TRBJ2-7, with 12 nucleotides matching TRBD2. Per the germline V gene, CDR1 is SNHLY and CDR2 is FYNNEI. The CDR3 length is 13 residues.

The chain links TRBV7-3 to TRBJ2-2; 7 bases are a match to TRBD1. The junction had 11 bases not matched to a gene; V was cut back by 5 bases and J by 5 bases. This CDR3 is built from 16 residues. Germline values: CDR1 SGHTA, CDR2 FQGTGA. The CDR3 DNA sequence: TGTGCCAGCAGCCGACAGGGCTCAAGGAATACCGGGGAGCTGTTTTTT. Translated: CASSRQGSRNTGELFF.

V gene TRBV11-2 combines with J gene TRBJ1-5, with D uncertain. The CDR3 spans 13 residues. V was shortened by 1 base and J by 9 bases, with 10 bases between the two germline ends. Per germline, CDR1 SGHAT and CDR2 FQNNGV. The CDR3 protein is CASSLASFGPQHF. The CDR3 DNA is TGTGCCAGCAGCTTAGCAAGCTTCGGGCCCCAGCATTTT.

The chain joins TRBV11-1 to TRBJ2-5; 11 bases line up with TRBD2. The V and J ends lost 5 bases and 1 base, in that order; junction bases with no gene match: 6. This CDR3 has 16 residues. Germline CDR1 and CDR2: SGHAT and FQDESV (reference sequence). The CDR3: CASSLTTSGVQETQYF. CDR3 coding DNA: TGTGCCAGCAGCCTGACGACTAGCGGGGTCCAAGAGACCCAGTACTTC.

The chain carries TRBV30 and TRBJ2-7; D is ambiguous. V was shortened by 1 base and J by 3 bases, with 13 bases between the two germline ends. Germline values: CDR1 GTSNPN, CDR2 SVGIG (reference sequence). The CDR3 loop spans 14 amino acids. CDR3 DNA: TGTGCCTGGAGTGGGGCCCCTTTTAACTACGAGCAGTACTTC. Translating it yields CAWSGAPFNYEQYF.

The chain employs TRBV29-1 and TRBJ2-2, with D possibly being TRBD2 (5 bases). This CDR3 is 11 amino acids long. Germline V gene data show CDR1 as SQVTM and CDR2 as ANQGSEA. V lost 6 bases, J lost 5 bases, and 7 bases lay in between. CDR3 DNA sequence: TGCAGCGTGGGAGTAACCGGGGAGCTGTTTTTT. This gives the protein CSVGVTGELFF.

This chain connects TRBV18 to TRBJ1-3; 7 bases map to TRBD1. The CDR3 extends over 17 amino acids. Looked up from germline, CDR1 is KGHSH and CDR2 is LQKENI. The V gene end was trimmed by 2 bases and the J gene end by 2 bases; junction bases not matched to a gene: 9. The CDR3 DNA reads TGTGCCAGCTCACCATGGAGACAGGGCCCAGCTGGAAACACCATATATTTT. As protein: CASSPWRQGPAGNTIYF.

The chain carries TRBV2 and TRBJ2-2, with D perhaps matching TRBD2 (6 bases). The V and J ends lost 6 bases and 6 bases respectively, with 17 bases between them. The CDR3 has 15 residues. From germline, CDR1 is SNHLY and CDR2 FYNNEI. CDR3 amino acids: CASSPPERVAGELFF. The CDR3 DNA sequence: TGTGCCAGCAGCCCCCCAGAGCGGGTCGCCGGGGAGCTGTTTTTT.

Points on this clone: In the same sample, other DNA sequences code for this CDR3. CDR3 DNA sequence: TGTGCCAGCAGTGAAGTTCGCGAGCAGTACTTC. Translation gives CASSEVREQYF. The chain employs TRBV6-1 and TRBJ2-7; D unresolved. Between the trimmed V and J ends, which lost 1 base and 6 bases, there was a span of 4 bases. The germline gives CDR1 MNHNS, CDR2 SASEGT. The CDR3 is made up of 11 amino acids.

The CDR3 here is CASSLAREYYGYTF. The CDR3, as DNA: TGCGCCAGCAGCTTGGCCAGGGAGTACTATGGCTACACCTTC. The rearrangement links TRBV5-1 to TRBJ1-2; weak D call: TRBD1 (5 bases). Germline CDR1 reads SGHRS; CDR2 reads YFSETQ. Trimming removed 0 bases at V and 3 bases at J, with 9 bases between. CDR3 length: 14 amino acids.

V and J are TRBV6-6 and TRBJ2-1; weak D call: TRBD1 (6 bases). V was clipped by 7 bases and J by 10 bases, with 17 bases between them. The CDR3 consists of 13 residues. CDR1 is MNHNY, CDR2 SVGAGI, per germline (reference sequence). CDR3 bases: TGTGCCAGCAACTTTTTCAGGGGTGGGGAGCAGTTCTTC. It translates to CASNFFRGGEQFF.

This CDR3 is CASSRTGGPEAFF. The CDR3 region has the DNA TGTGCCAGCAGCCGGACTGGGGGGCCTGAAGCTTTCTTT. V gene TRBV5-5 combines with J gene TRBJ1-1, with D possibly matching TRBD1 (6 bases). V lost 4 bases and J lost 6, with 13 bases in between. This CDR3 region has 13 residues. CDR1 is SGHKS, CDR2 YYEKEE, per germline (reference sequence).

This clone showed up just a few times. The chain combines TRBV28 with TRBJ1-5, with a tentative D call TRBD1 (6 bases). This CDR3 contains 18 residues. Germline values: CDR1 MDHEN, CDR2 SYDVKM. Trimming cost V 10 bases and J 0 bases, with 25 bases left between them. The CDR3 spells CATVTPGARGLSNQPQHF. In DNA, the CDR3 is TGTGCCACCGTTACTCCAGGGGCCAGGGGCCTTAGCAATCAGCCCCAGCATTTT.

At least ten counts were recorded for this clone. The CDR3 DNA follows: TGTGCCAGCTCACCAGTGGACGGAACGGCCTACGAGCAGTACTTC. Translation gives CASSPVDGTAYEQYF. The chain links TRBV18 to TRBJ2-7; D not resolved. This CDR3 has 15 residues. Germline-derived CDR1 and CDR2 are KGHSH and LQKENI. Trimming took off 2 bases at V and 2 bases at J, with 13 bases between the two ends.

The V gene is TRBV19, the J gene TRBJ1-5; D perhaps matches TRBD1 (6 bases). V was cut by 7 bases and J by 3 bases, with 16 bases left in between. Per germline, CDR1 LNHDA and CDR2 SQIVND (reference sequence). The CDR3 consists of 15 residues. The CDR3 loop is CASTEQGGLNQPQHF. The CDR3 nucleotides are TGTGCCAGTACCGAACAGGGCGGACTCAATCAGCCCCAGCATTTT.